This TCR beta chain was sequenced during a study of blood T cell repertoires in COVID-19. Study in general: Acute-phase and convalescent COVID-19 samples originated in the United States, Italy and Spain. Sources were T cells, B-cell-depleted T cells, or PBMCs; the material itself was cDNA or gDNA.

Authors' methods: Researchers report that nucleated cell counts were estimated from reference gene primer amplification. The data were produced by immunoSEQ multiplex PCR, yet TCRdb's version contains in-frame clones alone and is incomplete. From that table come the V and J calls and clone size; the DNA was used to work out D and trimming. The data contain around 140,000 clones, around 90% of them singletons. Trimming removed 2 bases from V and 3 bases from J; junction bases left unmatched: 10. Germline CDR1 MDHEN, CDR2 SYDVKM. This CDR3 is built from 17 residues. The chain couples TRBV28 to TRBJ2-3, with TRBD2 matching over 8 bases. The sequence was collected from a woman aged 55-70 years with acute or convalescent COVID-19. Material: peripheral blood. The CDR3 DNA reads as TGTGCCAGCAGTTTACCGGGAGGGGCCTACGGAACAGATACGCAGTATTTT. It yields the protein CASSLPGGAYGTDTQYF.